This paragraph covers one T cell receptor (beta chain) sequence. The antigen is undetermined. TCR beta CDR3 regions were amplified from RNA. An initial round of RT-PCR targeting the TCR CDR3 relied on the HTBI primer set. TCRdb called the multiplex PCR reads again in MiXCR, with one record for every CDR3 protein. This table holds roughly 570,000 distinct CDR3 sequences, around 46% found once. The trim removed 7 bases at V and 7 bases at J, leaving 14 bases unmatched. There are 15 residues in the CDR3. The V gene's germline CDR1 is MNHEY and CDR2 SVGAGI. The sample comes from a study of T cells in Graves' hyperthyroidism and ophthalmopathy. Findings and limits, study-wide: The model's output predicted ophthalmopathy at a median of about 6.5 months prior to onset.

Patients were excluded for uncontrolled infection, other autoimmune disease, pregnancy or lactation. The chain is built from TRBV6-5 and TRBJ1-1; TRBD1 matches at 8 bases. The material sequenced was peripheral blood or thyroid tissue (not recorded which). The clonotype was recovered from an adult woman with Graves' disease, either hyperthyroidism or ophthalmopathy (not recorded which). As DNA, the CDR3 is TGTGCCAGCATCACCCTCGCAGGGGGCATCGGTGAAGCTTTCTTT. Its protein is CASITLAGGIGEAFF.